The following is a TCR beta chain sequence with its context. At the DNA level, this CDR3 is encoded by other sequences in the same sample as well. The record originates from a study of blood T cell repertoires in COVID-19. The wider study: Sites in the United States, Italy and Spain provided acute and convalescent COVID-19 samples.

The method was immunoSEQ multiplex PCR; TCRdb's version includes in-frame clones alone and lacks a portion of them. The sample has 200,000 to 250,000 clones; more than 75% are singletons. Sequencing input: peripheral blood. The origin of this receptor is a man between 60 and 75 years old with acute or convalescent COVID-19.

CDR3 nucleotides: TGCGCCAGCAGCTTGGGGCAATATGGCTACACCTTC. As protein: CASSLGQYGYTF. The rearrangement uses TRBV5-1 and TRBJ1-2, with D hard to call. CDR1 SGHRS and CDR2 YFSETQ come from the germline V gene. V dropped 0 bases and J dropped 5 bases, with 5 bases sitting between them. The CDR3 consists of 12 residues.